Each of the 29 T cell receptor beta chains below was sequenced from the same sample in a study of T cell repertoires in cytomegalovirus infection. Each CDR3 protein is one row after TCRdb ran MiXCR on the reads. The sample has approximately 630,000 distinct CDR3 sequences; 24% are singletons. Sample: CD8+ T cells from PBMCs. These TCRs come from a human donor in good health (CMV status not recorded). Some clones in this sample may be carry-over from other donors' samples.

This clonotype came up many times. CDR3 in DNA: TGTGCCAGCAGCTCTGTCCAAGATGTGGTACTTCTTGAGCAGTTCTTC. Encoded protein: CASSSVQDVVLLEQFF. The V gene is TRBV7-9, the J gene TRBJ2-1; D is ambiguous. The CDR3 contains 16 residues. The V and J ends lost 4 bases and 9 bases respectively, with 22 bases between them. CDR1 and CDR2 (germline): SEHNR, FQNEAQ (reference sequence).

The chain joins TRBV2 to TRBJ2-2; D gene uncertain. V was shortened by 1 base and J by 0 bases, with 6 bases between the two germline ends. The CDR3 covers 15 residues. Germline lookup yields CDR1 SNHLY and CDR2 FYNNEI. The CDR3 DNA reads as TGTGCCAGCAGTGAAGGGCCAGCGAACACCGGGGAGCTGTTTTTT. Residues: CASSEGPANTGELFF.

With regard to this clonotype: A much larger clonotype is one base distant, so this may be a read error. CDR3 nucleotide sequence: TGTGCCAGCAGCTCGACTAGCGGGGCGAACACCGGGGAGCTGTTTTTT. It encodes CASSSTSGANTGELFF. This chain uses TRBV7-9 with TRBJ2-2; 11 nucleotides line up with TRBD2. The CDR3 sequence is 16 residues long. After removal of 4 bases from V and 0 bases from J, the junction contained 1 base not matched to a gene. Germline V gene data show CDR1 as SEHNR and CDR2 as FQNEAQ (reference sequence).

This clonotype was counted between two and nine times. The CDR3 nucleotides are TGCAGTGCTAGATCGCTAGTCGCCACCGGGGAGCTGTTTTTT. Translation gives CSARSLVATGELFF. V is TRBV20-1 and J is TRBJ2-2; D is unresolved. This CDR3 region has 14 residues. Germline CDR1 DFQATT, CDR2 SNEGSKA (reference sequence). The V and J ends lost 2 bases and 4 bases respectively, with 11 bases between them.

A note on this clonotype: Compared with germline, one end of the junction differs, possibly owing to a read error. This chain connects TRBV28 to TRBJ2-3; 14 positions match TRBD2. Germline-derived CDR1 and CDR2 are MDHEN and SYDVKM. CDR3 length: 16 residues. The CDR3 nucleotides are TGTGCCAGCGGTTTGGGACTAGCGGGGGACCTAGATACGCAGTATTTT. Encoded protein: CASGLGLAGDLDTQYF.

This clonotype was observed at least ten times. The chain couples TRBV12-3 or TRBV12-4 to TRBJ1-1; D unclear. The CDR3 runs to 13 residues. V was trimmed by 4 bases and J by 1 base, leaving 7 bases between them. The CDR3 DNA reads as TGTGCCAGCAGTTCCATACCGAACACTGAAGCTTTCTTT. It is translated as CASSSIPNTEAFF.

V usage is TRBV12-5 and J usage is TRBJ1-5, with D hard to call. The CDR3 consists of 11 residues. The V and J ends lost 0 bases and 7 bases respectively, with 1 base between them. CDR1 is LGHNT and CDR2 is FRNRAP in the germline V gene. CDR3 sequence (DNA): TGTGCTAGTGGTTTGGTACAGCCCCAGCATTTT. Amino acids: CASGLVQPQHF.

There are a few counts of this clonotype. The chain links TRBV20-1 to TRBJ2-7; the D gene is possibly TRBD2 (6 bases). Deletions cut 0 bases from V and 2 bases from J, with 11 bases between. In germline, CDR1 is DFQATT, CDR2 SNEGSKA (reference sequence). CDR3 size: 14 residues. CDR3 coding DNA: TGCAGTGCTAGAGATCGGGAGAATCCCTACGAGCAGTACTTC. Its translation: CSARDRENPYEQYF.

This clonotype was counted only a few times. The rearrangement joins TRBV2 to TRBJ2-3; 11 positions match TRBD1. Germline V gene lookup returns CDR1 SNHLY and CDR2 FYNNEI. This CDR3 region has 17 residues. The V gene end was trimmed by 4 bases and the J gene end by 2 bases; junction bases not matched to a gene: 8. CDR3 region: CASSAGTGGAYTDTQYF. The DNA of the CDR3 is TGTGCCAGCAGTGCCGGGACAGGGGGAGCTTACACAGATACGCAGTATTTT. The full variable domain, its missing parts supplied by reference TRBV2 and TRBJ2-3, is EPEVTQTPSHQVTQMGQEVILRCVPISNHLYFYWYRQILGQKVEFLVSFYNNEISEKSEIFDDQFSVERPDGSNFTLKIRSTKLEDSAMYFCASSAGTGGAYTDTQYFGPGTRLTVL.

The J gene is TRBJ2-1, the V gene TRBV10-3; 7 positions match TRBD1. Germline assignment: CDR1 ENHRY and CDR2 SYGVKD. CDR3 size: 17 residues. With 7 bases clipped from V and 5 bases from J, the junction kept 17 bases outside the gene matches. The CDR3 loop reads CAIKTRSPGTENNEQFF. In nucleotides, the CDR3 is TGTGCCATCAAGACTCGCAGCCCCGGGACAGAAAACAATGAGCAGTTCTTC.

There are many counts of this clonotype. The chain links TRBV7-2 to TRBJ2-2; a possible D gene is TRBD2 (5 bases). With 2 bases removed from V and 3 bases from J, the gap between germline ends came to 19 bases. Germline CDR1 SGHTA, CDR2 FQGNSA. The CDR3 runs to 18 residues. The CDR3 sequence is CASSLTSGVGWDTGELFF. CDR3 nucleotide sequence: TGTGCCAGCAGCTTAACATCCGGGGTAGGCTGGGACACCGGGGAGCTGTTTTTT.

The DNA for the CDR3 is TGCAGTGCTACGAACAGGGGATTATACAATGAGCAGTTCTTC. This encodes CSATNRGLYNEQFF. The rearrangement joins TRBV20-1 to TRBJ2-1; the match to TRBD1 covers 7 bases. The CDR3 loop spans 14 amino acids. Per the germline V gene, CDR1 is DFQATT and CDR2 is SNEGSKA (reference sequence). With 4 bases clipped from V and 4 bases from J, the junction kept 7 bases outside the gene matches.

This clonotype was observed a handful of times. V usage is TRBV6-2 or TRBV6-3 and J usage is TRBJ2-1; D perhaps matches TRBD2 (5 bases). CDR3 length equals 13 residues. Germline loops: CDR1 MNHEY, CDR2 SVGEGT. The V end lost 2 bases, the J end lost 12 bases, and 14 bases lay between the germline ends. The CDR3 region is CASSYPNGLSQFF. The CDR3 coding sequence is TGTGCCAGCAGTTACCCGAACGGACTGTCGCAGTTCTTC.

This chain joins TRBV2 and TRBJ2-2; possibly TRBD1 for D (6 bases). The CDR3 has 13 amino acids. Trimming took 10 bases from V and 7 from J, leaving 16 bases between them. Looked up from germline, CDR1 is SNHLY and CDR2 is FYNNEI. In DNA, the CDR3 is TGTGCCAACATGGAGAGGGGGAACGGGGAGCTGTTTTTT. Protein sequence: CANMERGNGELFF.

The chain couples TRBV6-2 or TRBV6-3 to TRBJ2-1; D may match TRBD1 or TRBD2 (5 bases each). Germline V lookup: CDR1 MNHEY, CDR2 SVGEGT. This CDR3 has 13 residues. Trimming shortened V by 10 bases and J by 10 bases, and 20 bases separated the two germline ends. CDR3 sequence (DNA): TGTGCCAACATTGCACGAGGGGTGGGGGAGCAGTTCTTC. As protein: CANIARGVGEQFF.

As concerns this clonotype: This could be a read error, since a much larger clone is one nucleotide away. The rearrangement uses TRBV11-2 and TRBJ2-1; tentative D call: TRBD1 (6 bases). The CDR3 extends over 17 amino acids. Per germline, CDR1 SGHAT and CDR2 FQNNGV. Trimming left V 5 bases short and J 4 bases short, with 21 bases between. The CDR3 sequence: CASSGTSGTLEYNEQFF. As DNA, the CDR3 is TGTGCCAGCAGCGGGACCTCCGGGACACTAGAATACAATGAGCAGTTCTTC.

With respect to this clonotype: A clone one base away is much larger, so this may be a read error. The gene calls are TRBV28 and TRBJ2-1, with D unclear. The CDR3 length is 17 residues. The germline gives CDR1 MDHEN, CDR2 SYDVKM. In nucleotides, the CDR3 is TGTGCCAGCAGTTTCCCCGGCGGCACTGTTACCTACAATGAGCAGTTATTC. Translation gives CASSFPGGTVTYNEQLF. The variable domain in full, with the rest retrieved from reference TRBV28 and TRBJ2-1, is DVKVTQSSRYLVKRTGEKVFLECVQDMDHENMFWYRQDPGLGLRLIYFSYDVKMKEKGDIPEGYSVSREKKERFSLILESASTNQTSMYLCASSFPGGTVTYNEQLFGPGTRLTVL.

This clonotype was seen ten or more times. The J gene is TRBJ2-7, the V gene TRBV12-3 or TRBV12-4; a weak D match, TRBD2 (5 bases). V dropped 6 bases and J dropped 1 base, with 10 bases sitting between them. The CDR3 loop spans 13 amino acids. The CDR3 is CASSPGNSYEQYF. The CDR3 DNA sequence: TGTGCCAGCAGCCCCGGGAATTCCTACGAGCAGTACTTC.

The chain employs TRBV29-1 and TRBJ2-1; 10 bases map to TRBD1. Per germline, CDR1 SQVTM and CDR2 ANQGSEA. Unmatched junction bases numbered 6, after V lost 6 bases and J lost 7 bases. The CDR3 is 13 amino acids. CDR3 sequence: CSVAWDRGNEQFF. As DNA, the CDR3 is TGCAGCGTCGCCTGGGACAGGGGAAATGAGCAGTTCTTC.

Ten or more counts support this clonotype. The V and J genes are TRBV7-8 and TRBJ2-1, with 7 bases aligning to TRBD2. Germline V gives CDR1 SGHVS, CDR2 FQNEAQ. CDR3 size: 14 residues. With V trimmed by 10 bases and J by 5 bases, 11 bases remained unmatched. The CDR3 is CATLRGGRNNEQFF. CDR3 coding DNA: TGTGCCACTTTACGGGGCGGGAGAAACAATGAGCAGTTCTTC. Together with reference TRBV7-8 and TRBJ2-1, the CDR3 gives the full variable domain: GAGVSQSPRYKVAKRGQDVALRCDPISGHVSLFWYQQALGQGPEFLTYFQNEAQLDKSGLPSDRFFAERPEGSVSTLKIQRTQQEDSAVYLCATLRGGRNNEQFFGPGTRLTVL.

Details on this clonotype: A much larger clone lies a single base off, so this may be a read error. The CDR3 here is CASSFTATNEKLFF. CDR3 in DNA: TGTGCCAGCAGCTTCACTGCAACTAATGAAAAACTGTTTTTT. V and J are TRBV6-2 or TRBV6-3 and TRBJ1-4; D is uncertain. The germline V gene has CDR1 MNHEY and CDR2 SVGEGT. Trimming took 6 bases from V and 0 from J, leaving 8 bases between them. CDR3 length: 14 residues.

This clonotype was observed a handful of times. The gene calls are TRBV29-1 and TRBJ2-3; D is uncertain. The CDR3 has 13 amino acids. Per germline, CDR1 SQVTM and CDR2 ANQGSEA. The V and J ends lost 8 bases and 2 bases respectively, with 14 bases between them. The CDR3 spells CSSSGGITDTQYF. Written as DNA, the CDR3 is TGCAGCTCCTCCGGCGGAATCACAGATACGCAGTATTTT.

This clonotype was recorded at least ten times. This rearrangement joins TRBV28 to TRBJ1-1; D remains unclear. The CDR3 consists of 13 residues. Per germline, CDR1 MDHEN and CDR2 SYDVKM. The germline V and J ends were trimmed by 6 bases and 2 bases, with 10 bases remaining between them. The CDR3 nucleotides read TGTGCCAGCAGCTGGGGAGCCAACACTGAAGCTTTCTTT. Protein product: CASSWGANTEAFF.

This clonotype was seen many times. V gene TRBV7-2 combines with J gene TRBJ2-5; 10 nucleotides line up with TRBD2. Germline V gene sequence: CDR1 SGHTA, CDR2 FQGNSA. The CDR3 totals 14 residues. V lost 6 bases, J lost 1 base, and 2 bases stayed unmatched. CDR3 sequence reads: CASRLAGLQETQYF. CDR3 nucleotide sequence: TGTGCCAGCAGACTAGCGGGGCTCCAAGAGACCCAGTACTTC. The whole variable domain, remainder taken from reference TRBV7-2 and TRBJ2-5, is GAGVSQSPSNKVTEKGKDVELRCDPISGHTALYWYRQSLGQGLEFLIYFQGNSAPDKSGLPSDRFSAERTGGSVSTLTIQRTQQEDSAVYLCASRLAGLQETQYFGPGTRLLVL.

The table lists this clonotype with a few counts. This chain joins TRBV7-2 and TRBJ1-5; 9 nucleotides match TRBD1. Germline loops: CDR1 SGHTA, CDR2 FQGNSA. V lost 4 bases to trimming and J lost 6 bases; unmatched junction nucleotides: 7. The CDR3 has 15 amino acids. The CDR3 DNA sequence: TGTGCCAGCAGCTGGAGACAGGGGGGAGGTCAGCCCCAGCATTTT. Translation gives CASSWRQGGGQPQHF.

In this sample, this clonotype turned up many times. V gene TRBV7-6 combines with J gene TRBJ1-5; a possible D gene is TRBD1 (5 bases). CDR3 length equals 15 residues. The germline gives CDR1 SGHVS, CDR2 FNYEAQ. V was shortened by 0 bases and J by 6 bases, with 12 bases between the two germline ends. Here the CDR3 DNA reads TGTGCCAGCAGCTTAGCCATCGGCGGGGCTCAGCCCCAGCATTTT. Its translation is CASSLAIGGAQPQHF.

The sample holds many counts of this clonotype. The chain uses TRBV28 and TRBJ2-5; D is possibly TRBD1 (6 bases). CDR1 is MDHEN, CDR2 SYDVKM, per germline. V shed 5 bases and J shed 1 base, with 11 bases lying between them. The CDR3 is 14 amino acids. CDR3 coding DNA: TGTGCCAGCAGTCCTAGGGGGTCCCAAGAGACCCAGTACTTC. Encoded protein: CASSPRGSQETQYF.

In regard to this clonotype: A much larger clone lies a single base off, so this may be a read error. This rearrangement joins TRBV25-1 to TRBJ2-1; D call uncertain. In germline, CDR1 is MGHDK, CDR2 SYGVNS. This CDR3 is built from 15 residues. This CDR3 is CASSEFGRTYNEQLF. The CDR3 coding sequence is TGTGCCAGCAGTGAATTCGGTAGAACCTACAATGAGCAGCTCTTC.

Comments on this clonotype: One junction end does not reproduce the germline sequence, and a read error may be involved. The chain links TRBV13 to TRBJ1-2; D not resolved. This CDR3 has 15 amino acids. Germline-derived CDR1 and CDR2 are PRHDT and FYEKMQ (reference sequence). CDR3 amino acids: CASSLGGPANYGYTF. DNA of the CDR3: TGCGCCAGCAGCTTAGGAGGGCCTGCTAACTATGGCTACACCTTC.